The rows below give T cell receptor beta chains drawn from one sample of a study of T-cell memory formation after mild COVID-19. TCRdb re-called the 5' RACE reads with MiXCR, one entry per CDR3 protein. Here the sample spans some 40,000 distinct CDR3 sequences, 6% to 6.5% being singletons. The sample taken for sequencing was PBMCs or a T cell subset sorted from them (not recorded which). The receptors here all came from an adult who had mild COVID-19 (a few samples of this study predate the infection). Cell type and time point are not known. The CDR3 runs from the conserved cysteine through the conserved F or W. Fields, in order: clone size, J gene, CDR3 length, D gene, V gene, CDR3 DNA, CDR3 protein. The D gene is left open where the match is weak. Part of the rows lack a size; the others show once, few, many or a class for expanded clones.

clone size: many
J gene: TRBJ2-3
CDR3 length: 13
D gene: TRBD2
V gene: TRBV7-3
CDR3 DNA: TGTGCCAGCAGCCCCGGGGGGGCAGATACGCAGTATTTT
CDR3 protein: CASSPGGADTQYF

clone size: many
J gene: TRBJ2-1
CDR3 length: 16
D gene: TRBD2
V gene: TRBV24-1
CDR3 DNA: TGTGCCACCAGTGACTCGAGCGGGGGCTCCTACAATGAGCAGTTCTTC
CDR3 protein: CATSDSSGGSYNEQFF

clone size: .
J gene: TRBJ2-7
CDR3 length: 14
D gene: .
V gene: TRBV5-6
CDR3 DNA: TGTGCCAGCAGCTTGGGACTAGTTCGATACGAGCAGTACTTC
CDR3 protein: CASSLGLVRYEQYF

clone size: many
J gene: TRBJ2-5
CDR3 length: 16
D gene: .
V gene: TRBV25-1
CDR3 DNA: TGTGCCAGCAGTGAAGGCGGAGCCCTCGGTAAAGAGACCCAGTACTTC
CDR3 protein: CASSEGGALGKETQYF

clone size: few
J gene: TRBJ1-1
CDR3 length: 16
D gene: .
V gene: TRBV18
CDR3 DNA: TGTGCCAGCTCACCACGGACCACAACCATTAACACTGAAGCTTTCTTT
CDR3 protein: CASSPRTTTINTEAFF

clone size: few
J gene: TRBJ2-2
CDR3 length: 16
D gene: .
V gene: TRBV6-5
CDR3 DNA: TGTGCCAGCAGTTATCAGACAGGAACGAACACCGGGGAGCTGTTTTTT
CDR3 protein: CASSYQTGTNTGELFF

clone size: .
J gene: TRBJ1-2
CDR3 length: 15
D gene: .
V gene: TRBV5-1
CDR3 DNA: TGCGCCAGCAGTAGGGGCTCGAAGGAGTTATGGGGCTACACCTTC
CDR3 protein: CASSRGSKELWGYTF

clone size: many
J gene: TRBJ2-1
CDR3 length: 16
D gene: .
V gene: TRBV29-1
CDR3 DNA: TGCAGCGTTGGATCACAAGGGCCTGAGTTCTACAATGAGCAGTTCTTC
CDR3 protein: CSVGSQGPEFYNEQFF

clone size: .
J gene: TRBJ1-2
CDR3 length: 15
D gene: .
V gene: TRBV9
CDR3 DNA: TGTGCCAGCAGCGTAGACCCGGGGTCGAGCTATGGCTACACCTTC
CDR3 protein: CASSVDPGSSYGYTF

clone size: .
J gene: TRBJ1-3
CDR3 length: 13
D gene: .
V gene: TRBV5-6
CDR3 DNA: TGTGCCAGCAGTCCAATATCTGGAAACACCATATATTTT
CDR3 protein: CASSPISGNTIYF

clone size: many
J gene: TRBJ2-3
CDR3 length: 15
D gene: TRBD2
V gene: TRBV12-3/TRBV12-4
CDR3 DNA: TGTGCCAGCAGTTTGGGACTAGCAGGCGTGGATACGCAGTATTTT
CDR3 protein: CASSLGLAGVDTQYF

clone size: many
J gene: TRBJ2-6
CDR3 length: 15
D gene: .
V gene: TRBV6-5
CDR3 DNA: TGTGCCAGCAGTCCTCAGGGTCTCGGGGCCAACGTCCTGACTTTC
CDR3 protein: CASSPQGLGANVLTF

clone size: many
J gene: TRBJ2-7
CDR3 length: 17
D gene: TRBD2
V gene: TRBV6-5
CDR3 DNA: TGTGCCAGCAGTTACTCCTGGTTAGGTAGCGGGAAATACGAGCAGTACTTC
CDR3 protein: CASSYSWLGSGKYEQYF

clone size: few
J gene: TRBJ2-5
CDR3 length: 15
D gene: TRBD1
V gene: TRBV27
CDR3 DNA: TGTGCCAGCAGCTCGTCCCGGACAGGGACGGAGACCCAGTACTTC
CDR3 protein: CASSSSRTGTETQYF

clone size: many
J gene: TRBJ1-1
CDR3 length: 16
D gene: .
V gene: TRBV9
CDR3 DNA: TGTGCCAGCAGCGTAGACCAGGGGATGATGAACACTGAAGCTTTCTTT
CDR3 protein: CASSVDQGMMNTEAFF

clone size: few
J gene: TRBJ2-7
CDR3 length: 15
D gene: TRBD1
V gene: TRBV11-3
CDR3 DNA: TGTGCCAGCAGCCCAGGACAGGGTGAGGTCGACGAGCAGTACTTC
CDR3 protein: CASSPGQGEVDEQYF

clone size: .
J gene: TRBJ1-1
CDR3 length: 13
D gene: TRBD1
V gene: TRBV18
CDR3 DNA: TGTGCCAGTCAAACAGGGGGCAACACTGAAGCTTTCTTT
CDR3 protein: CASQTGGNTEAFF

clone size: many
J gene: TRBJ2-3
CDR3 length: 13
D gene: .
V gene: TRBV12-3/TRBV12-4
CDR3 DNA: TGTGCCAGCAGTTTTACGGTGGGAGATACGCAGTATTTT
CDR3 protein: CASSFTVGDTQYF

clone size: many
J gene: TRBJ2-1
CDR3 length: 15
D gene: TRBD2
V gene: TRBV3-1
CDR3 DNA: TGTGCCAGCAGCCAGTTGCCTAGCGGTAGGGATGAGCAGTTCTTC
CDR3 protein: CASSQLPSGRDEQFF

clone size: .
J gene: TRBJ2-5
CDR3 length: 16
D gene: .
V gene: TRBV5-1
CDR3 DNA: TGCGCCAGCAGCTTGGCCGGAGGGGGGACGTCAGAGACCCAGTACTTC
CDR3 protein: CASSLAGGGTSETQYF

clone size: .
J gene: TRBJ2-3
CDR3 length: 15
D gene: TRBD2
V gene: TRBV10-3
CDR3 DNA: TGTGCCATCAGTGAAACTAGCGGAAACACAGATACGCAGTATTTT
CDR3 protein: CAISETSGNTDTQYF

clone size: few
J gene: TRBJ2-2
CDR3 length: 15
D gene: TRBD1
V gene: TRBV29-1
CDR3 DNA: TGCAGCGTAGTCGGGACAGGGCTGAACACCGGGGAGCTGTTTTTT
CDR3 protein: CSVVGTGLNTGELFF

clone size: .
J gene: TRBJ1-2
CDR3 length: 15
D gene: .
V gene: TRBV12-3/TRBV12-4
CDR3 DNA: TGTGCCAGCAGTCTTGAGCCCGGGCTCGGCTATGGCTACACCTTC
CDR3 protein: CASSLEPGLGYGYTF

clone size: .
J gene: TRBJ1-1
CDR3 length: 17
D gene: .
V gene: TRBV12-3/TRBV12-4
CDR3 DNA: TGTGCCAGCAGTCCTACAAGCAACAGGGACGGAGGCACTGAAGCTTTCTTT
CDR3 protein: CASSPTSNRDGGTEAFF

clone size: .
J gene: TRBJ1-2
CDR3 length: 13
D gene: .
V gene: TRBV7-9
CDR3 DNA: TGTGCCAGCAGCCCCCCCGGGGACTATGGCTACACCTTC
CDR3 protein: CASSPPGDYGYTF

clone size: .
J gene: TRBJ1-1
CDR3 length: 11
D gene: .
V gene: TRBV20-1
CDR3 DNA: TGCAGTGGGAGGGGGAACACTGAAGCTTTCTTT
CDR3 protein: CSGRGNTEAFF

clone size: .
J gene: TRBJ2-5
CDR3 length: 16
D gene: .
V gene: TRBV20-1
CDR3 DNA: TGCAGTGCTAGGGACTCACTAGGGGGAATGTGGGAGACCCAGTACTTC
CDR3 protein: CSARDSLGGMWETQYF

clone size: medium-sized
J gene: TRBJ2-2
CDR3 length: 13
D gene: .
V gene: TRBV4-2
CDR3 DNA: TGTGCCAGCAGCCCGGGCCCCACCGGGGAGCTGTTTTTT
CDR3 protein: CASSPGPTGELFF

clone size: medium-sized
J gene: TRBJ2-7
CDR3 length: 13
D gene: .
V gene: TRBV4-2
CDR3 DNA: TGTGCCAGCAGCCAACCCGGCTCCTACGAGCAGTACTTC
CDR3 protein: CASSQPGSYEQYF

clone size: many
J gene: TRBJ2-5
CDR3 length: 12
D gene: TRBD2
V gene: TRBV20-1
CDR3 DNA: TGCAGTGCTAGAGTGGGGGGGGAGACCCAGTACTTC
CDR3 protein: CSARVGGETQYF

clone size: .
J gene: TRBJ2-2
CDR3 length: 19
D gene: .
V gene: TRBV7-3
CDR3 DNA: .
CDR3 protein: CASSLLATSGPRLSGSCFF

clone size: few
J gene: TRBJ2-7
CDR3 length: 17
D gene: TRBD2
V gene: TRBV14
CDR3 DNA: TGTGCCAGCAGCCAAGACCTGCTGGCGGGAGCTAGGCCCGAGCAGTACTTC
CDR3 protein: CASSQDLLAGARPEQYF

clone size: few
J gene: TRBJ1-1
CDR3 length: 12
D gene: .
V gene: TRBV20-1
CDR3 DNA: TGCAGTGCTAGAAGAGGGGGGACTGAAGCTTTCTTT
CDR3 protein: CSARRGGTEAFF

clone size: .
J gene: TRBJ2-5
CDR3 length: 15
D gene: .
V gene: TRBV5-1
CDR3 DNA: TGCGCCAGCAGACGTTCTCAGGGTGCTCAAGAGACCCAGTACTTC
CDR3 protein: CASRRSQGAQETQYF

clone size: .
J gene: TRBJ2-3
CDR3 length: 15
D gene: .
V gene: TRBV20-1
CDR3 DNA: TGCAGTGCTAACGGAGCCATATCTAGCACAGATACGCAGTATTTT
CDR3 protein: CSANGAISSTDTQYF

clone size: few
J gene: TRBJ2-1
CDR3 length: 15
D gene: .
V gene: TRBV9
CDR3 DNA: TGTGCCAGCAGCCTAGGGGGGGGGGCCACCCCTGAGCAGTTCTTC
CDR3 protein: CASSLGGGATPEQFF

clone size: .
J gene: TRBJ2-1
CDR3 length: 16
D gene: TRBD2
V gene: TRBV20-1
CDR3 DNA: TGCAGTGCTTCATTAATAGCGGGAGACTCCTACAATGAGCAGTTCTTC
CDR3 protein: CSASLIAGDSYNEQFF

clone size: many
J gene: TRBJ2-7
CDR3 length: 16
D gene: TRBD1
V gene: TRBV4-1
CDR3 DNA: TGCGCCAGCAGCCAAGCCGGGACAGGGGTTAACCACGAGCAGTACTTC
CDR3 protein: CASSQAGTGVNHEQYF

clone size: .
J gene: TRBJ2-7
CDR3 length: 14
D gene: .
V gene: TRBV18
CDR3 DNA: TGTGCCAGCTCACCGGGAATAGGGTCCTACGAGCAGTACTTC
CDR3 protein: CASSPGIGSYEQYF

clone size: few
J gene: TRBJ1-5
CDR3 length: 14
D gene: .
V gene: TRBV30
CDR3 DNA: TGTGCCTGGAGTGTACGAGGGGGTGGCCAGCCCCAGCATTTT
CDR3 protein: CAWSVRGGGQPQHF

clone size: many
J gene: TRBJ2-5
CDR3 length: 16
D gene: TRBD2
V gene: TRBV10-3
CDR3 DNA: TGTGCCATCAGTGAGCGAGGTCTAGCGGCAGGGGAGACCCAGTACTTC
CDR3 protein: CAISERGLAAGETQYF

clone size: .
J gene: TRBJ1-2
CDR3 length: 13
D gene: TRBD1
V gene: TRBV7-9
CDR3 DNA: TGTGCCAGCAGCCTAGGGACAGGCTATGGCTACACCTTC
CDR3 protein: CASSLGTGYGYTF

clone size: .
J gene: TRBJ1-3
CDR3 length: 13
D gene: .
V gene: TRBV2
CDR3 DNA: TGTGCCAGCAGTCTAAAGCCTGGAAACACCATATATTTT
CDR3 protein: CASSLKPGNTIYF

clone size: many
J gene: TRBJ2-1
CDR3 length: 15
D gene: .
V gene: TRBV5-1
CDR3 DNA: TGCGCCAGCACTCGAACGGGGGAATCCTACAATGAGCAGTTCTTC
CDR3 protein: CASTRTGESYNEQFF

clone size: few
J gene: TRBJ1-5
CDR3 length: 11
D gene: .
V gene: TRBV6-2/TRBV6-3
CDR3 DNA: TGTGCCAGCAGTTACCTGGGGTCCCAGCATTTT
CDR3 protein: CASSYLGSQHF

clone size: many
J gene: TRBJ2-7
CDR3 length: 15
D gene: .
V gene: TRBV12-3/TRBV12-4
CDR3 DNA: TGTGCCAGCAGTCTGCGTACGGCTCGGGTCTACGAGCAGTACTTC
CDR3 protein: CASSLRTARVYEQYF

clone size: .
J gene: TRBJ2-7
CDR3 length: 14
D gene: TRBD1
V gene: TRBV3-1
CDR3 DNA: TGTGCCAGCAGCCAACGGGACAGGGTGAGCGAGCAGTACTTC
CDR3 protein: CASSQRDRVSEQYF

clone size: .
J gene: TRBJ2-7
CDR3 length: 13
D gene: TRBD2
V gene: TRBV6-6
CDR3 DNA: TGTGCCAGCACCTGGGGGGGGTCCTACGAGCAGTACTTC
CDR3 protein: CASTWGGSYEQYF

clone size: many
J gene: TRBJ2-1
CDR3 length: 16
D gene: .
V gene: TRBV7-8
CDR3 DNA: TGTGCCAGCAGCTTAGGCGGAGGGTCCGTTTACAATGAGCAGTTCTTC
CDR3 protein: CASSLGGGSVYNEQFF

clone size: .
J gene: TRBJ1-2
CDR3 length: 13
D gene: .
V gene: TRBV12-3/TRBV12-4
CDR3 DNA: TGTGCCAGCAGTTTACGGGGCGACTATGGCTACACCTTC
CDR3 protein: CASSLRGDYGYTF

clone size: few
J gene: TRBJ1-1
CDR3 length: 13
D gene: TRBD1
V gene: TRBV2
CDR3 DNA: TGTGCCAGCACCGTGGGACAGGGGACTGAAGCTTTCTTT
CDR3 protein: CASTVGQGTEAFF

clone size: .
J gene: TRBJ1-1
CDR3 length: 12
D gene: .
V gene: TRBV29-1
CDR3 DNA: TGCAGCGGACGTGAGGGGCGGACTGAAGCTTTCTTT
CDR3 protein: CSGREGRTEAFF

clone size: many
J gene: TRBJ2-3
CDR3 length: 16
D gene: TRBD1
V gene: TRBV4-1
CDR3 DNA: TGCGCCAGCAGCCTATTGCCGGGACAGGGCACAGATACGCAGTATTTT
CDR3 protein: CASSLLPGQGTDTQYF

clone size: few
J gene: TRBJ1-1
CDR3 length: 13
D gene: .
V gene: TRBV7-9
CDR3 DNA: TGTGCCAGCAGCTCCACAGGGCCGAGGGGAGCTTTCTTT
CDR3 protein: CASSSTGPRGAFF

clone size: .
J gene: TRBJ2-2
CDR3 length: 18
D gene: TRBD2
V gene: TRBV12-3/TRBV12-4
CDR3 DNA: TGTGCCAGCAGTTTATGGGCGGGGGGCGTGAAGAACACCGGGGAGCTGTTTTTT
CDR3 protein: CASSLWAGGVKNTGELFF

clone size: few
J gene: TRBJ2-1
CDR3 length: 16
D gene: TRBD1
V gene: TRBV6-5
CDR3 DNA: TGTGCCAGCAGGGTTACCGGGACAGGGACCTACAATGAGCAGTTCTTC
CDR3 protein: CASRVTGTGTYNEQFF

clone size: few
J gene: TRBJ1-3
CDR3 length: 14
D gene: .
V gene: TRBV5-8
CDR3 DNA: TGTGCCAGCAGCTTTTCGGGGACTGGAAACACCATATATTTT
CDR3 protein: CASSFSGTGNTIYF

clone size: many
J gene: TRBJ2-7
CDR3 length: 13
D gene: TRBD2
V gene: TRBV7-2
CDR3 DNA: TGTGCCAGCCGTAAGGCTAGCGGCTACGAGCAGTACTTC
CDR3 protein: CASRKASGYEQYF

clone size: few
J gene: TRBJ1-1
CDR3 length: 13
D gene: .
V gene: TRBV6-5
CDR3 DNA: TGTGCCAGCAGTTATCCGGAAAACACTGAAGCTTTCTTT
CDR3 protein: CASSYPENTEAFF